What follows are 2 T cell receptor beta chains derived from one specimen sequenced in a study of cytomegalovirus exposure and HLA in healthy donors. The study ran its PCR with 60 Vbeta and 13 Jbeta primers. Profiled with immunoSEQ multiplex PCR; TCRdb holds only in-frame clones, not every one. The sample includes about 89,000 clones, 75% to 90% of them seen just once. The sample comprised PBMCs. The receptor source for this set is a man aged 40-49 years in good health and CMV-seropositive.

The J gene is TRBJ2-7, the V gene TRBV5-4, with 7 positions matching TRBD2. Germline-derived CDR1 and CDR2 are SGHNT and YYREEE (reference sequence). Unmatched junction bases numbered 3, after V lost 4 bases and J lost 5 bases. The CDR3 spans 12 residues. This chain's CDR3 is CASSGSGDEQYF. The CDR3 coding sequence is TGTGCCAGCAGCGGAAGCGGGGACGAGCAGTACTTC.

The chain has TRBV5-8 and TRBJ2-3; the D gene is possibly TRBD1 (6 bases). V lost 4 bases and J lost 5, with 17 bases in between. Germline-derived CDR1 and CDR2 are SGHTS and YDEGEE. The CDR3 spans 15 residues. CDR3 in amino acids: CASSRMTGIGDTQYF. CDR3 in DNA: TGTGCCAGCAGCAGAATGACAGGAATTGGAGATACGCAGTATTTT.